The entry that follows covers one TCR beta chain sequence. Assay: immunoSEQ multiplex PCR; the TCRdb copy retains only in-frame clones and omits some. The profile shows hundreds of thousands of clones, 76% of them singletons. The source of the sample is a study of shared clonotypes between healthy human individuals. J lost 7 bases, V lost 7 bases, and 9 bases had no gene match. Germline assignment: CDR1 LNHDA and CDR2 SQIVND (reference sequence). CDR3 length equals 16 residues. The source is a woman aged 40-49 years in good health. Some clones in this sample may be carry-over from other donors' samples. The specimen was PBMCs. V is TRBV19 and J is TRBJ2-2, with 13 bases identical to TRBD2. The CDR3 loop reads CASTHGLAGVGGELFF. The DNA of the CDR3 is TGTGCCAGTACCCATGGACTAGCGGGAGTGGGCGGGGAGCTGTTTTTT.